These T cell receptor beta chains were read from a single sample in a study of cytomegalovirus exposure and HLA in healthy donors. This table comes from immunoSEQ multiplex PCR, and its TCRdb copy is limited to in-frame clones, with some not included. Of roughly 43,000 clones in the sample, roughly 93% are singletons; the top ten hold approximately 2%. Sequences were obtained from PBMCs. These receptors all stem from a woman under 30 in good health and CMV-seronegative. Each CDR3 is given with its conserved first and last residue. D genes are given only for firm matches. A clone size is listed for some rows: how often the clone was seen (once, few, many), or a class if it is expanded.

J gene: TRBJ2-6
clone size: NA
V gene: TRBV5-1
D gene: NA
CDR3 length: 16
CDR3 DNA: TGCGCCAGCAGCTCCGACAGCCACTCTGGGGCCAACGTCCTGACTTTC
CDR3 protein: CASSSDSHSGANVLTF

J gene: TRBJ1-1
clone size: NA
V gene: TRBV18
D gene: NA
CDR3 length: 14
CDR3 DNA: TGTGCCAGCTCAAGGACTCCCGAGGATACTGAAGCTTTCTTT
CDR3 protein: CASSRTPEDTEAFF

J gene: TRBJ2-7
clone size: NA
V gene: TRBV21-1
D gene: NA
CDR3 length: 17
CDR3 DNA: TGTGCCAGCAGCCACCGCACAAACCGGGACAGGTGTTACGAGCAGTACTTC
CDR3 protein: CASSHRTNRDRCYEQYF

J gene: TRBJ1-3
clone size: once
V gene: TRBV27
D gene: NA
CDR3 length: 15
CDR3 DNA: TGTGCCAGCAGTCCGCAGGGGAGGGTTCAAGACACCATATATTTT
CDR3 protein: CASSPQGRVQDTIYF

J gene: TRBJ2-7
clone size: NA
V gene: TRBV19
D gene: TRBD1
CDR3 length: 12
CDR3 DNA: TGTGCCAGTAGTGCCGACAGGGACGAGCAGTACTTC
CDR3 protein: CASSADRDEQYF

J gene: TRBJ1-2
clone size: NA
V gene: TRBV7-2
D gene: NA
CDR3 length: 14
CDR3 DNA: TGTGCCAGCAGCCAGGGGTTCGGGATCTATGGCTACACCTTC
CDR3 protein: CASSQGFGIYGYTF

J gene: TRBJ2-3
clone size: NA
V gene: TRBV7-2
D gene: TRBD2
CDR3 length: 16
CDR3 DNA: TGTGCCAGCAGTATAAGGGCTAGCGGATTCACAGATACGCAGTATTTT
CDR3 protein: CASSIRASGFTDTQYF

J gene: TRBJ1-4
clone size: NA
V gene: TRBV28
D gene: NA
CDR3 length: 12
CDR3 DNA: TGTGCCAGCAAGCGAACTAATGAAAAACTGTTTTTT
CDR3 protein: CASKRTNEKLFF

J gene: TRBJ2-7
clone size: NA
V gene: TRBV5-4
D gene: TRBD2
CDR3 length: 15
CDR3 DNA: TGTGCCAGCAGCTTGGACGGCGGGAGGGCCTACGAGCAGTACTTC
CDR3 protein: CASSLDGGRAYEQYF

J gene: TRBJ2-2
clone size: NA
V gene: TRBV6-6
D gene: NA
CDR3 length: 15
CDR3 DNA: TGTGCCAGCAGTTCAAACGGGGGTAACACCGGGGAGCTGTTTTTT
CDR3 protein: CASSSNGGNTGELFF

J gene: TRBJ1-1
clone size: NA
V gene: TRBV11-2
D gene: NA
CDR3 length: 13
CDR3 DNA: TGTGCCAGCAGAGGAGAGGGAATAACTGAAGCTTTCTTT
CDR3 protein: CASRGEGITEAFF

J gene: TRBJ1-4
clone size: NA
V gene: TRBV2
D gene: TRBD1
CDR3 length: 14
CDR3 DNA: TGTGCCAGCACTACAGACAGGGGGAATGAAAAACTGTTTTTT
CDR3 protein: CASTTDRGNEKLFF

J gene: TRBJ1-5
clone size: NA
V gene: TRBV19
D gene: NA
CDR3 length: 12
CDR3 DNA: TGTGCCAGTTCATATCAGGGACAGCCCCAGCATTTT
CDR3 protein: CASSYQGQPQHF

J gene: TRBJ2-5
clone size: NA
V gene: TRBV7-9
D gene: NA
CDR3 length: 14
CDR3 DNA: TGTGCCAGCAGCCCCCAGGGGCTACTAGAGACCCAGTACTTC
CDR3 protein: CASSPQGLLETQYF

J gene: TRBJ2-7
clone size: once
V gene: TRBV7-2
D gene: NA
CDR3 length: 13
CDR3 DNA: TGTGCCAGCAGCTTTTACTACTCCTACGAGCAGTACTTC
CDR3 protein: CASSFYYSYEQYF

J gene: TRBJ2-7
clone size: NA
V gene: TRBV7-2
D gene: NA
CDR3 length: 15
CDR3 DNA: TGTGCCAGCAGCCTCTCTCGGGGGAGCTCCTACGAGCAGTACTTC
CDR3 protein: CASSLSRGSSYEQYF

J gene: TRBJ1-1
clone size: NA
V gene: TRBV6-6
D gene: NA
CDR3 length: 11
CDR3 DNA: TGTACCAGCAGTTACTTAACTGAAGCTTTCTTT
CDR3 protein: CTSSYLTEAFF

J gene: TRBJ1-1
clone size: NA
V gene: TRBV7-2
D gene: TRBD1
CDR3 length: 15
CDR3 DNA: TGTGCCAGCAGCTCGTTAGGACAGGGGGCTACTGAAGCTTTCTTT
CDR3 protein: CASSSLGQGATEAFF

J gene: TRBJ2-7
clone size: NA
V gene: TRBV28
D gene: TRBD1
CDR3 length: 14
CDR3 DNA: TGTGCCAGCAGTTTAAGGACAGGGGCTTTAGAGCAGTACTTC
CDR3 protein: CASSLRTGALEQYF

J gene: TRBJ1-4
clone size: once
V gene: TRBV5-6
D gene: TRBD1
CDR3 length: 17
CDR3 DNA: TGTGCCAGCAGCTTAGGACAGGGGGACGCAACTAATGAAAAACTGTTTTTT
CDR3 protein: CASSLGQGDATNEKLFF

J gene: TRBJ1-1
clone size: NA
V gene: TRBV5-8
D gene: TRBD1
CDR3 length: 13
CDR3 DNA: TGTGCCAGCAGCAGGGACAGGGGCCCCGAAGCTTTCTTT
CDR3 protein: CASSRDRGPEAFF

J gene: TRBJ2-5
clone size: NA
V gene: TRBV14
D gene: NA
CDR3 length: 15
CDR3 DNA: TGTGCCAGCAGCCAAGATTTGGGGGCGCGGGAGACCCAGTACTTC
CDR3 protein: CASSQDLGARETQYF

J gene: TRBJ2-7
clone size: NA
V gene: TRBV11-2
D gene: NA
CDR3 length: 15
CDR3 DNA: TGTGCCAGCAGCTTAGAGGCCGATTTATCCTACGAGCAGTACTTC
CDR3 protein: CASSLEADLSYEQYF

J gene: TRBJ1-1
clone size: NA
V gene: TRBV2
D gene: NA
CDR3 length: 14
CDR3 DNA: TGTGCCAGCATTACCGGGACATCTAACACTGAAGCTTTCTTT
CDR3 protein: CASITGTSNTEAFF

J gene: TRBJ2-1
clone size: NA
V gene: TRBV4-1
D gene: TRBD1
CDR3 length: 18
CDR3 DNA: TGCGCCAGCAGCCAAGATACGCAAGGACAGGCGGACTACAATGAGCAGTTCTTC
CDR3 protein: CASSQDTQGQADYNEQFF

J gene: TRBJ1-5
clone size: NA
V gene: TRBV5-1
D gene: TRBD1
CDR3 length: 17
CDR3 DNA: TGCGCCAGCAGCTACGTACAGGGGGGATATAGCAATCAGCCCCAGCATTTT
CDR3 protein: CASSYVQGGYSNQPQHF

J gene: TRBJ2-1
clone size: NA
V gene: TRBV18
D gene: TRBD1
CDR3 length: 14
CDR3 DNA: TGTGCCAGCTCACCCGGGACAGCTTACAATGAGCAGTTCTTC
CDR3 protein: CASSPGTAYNEQFF

J gene: TRBJ1-2
clone size: NA
V gene: TRBV5-1
D gene: TRBD1
CDR3 length: 13
CDR3 DNA: TGCGCCAGCAGCACGACAGGGAACTATGGCTACACCTTC
CDR3 protein: CASSTTGNYGYTF

J gene: TRBJ1-4
clone size: NA
V gene: TRBV10-1
D gene: NA
CDR3 length: 12
CDR3 DNA: TGCGCCAGCACCAGGGGAATTGAAAAACTGTTTTTT
CDR3 protein: CASTRGIEKLFF

J gene: TRBJ2-7
clone size: few
V gene: TRBV10-1
D gene: NA
CDR3 length: 14
CDR3 DNA: TGCGCCAGCAGTGATCACAGATCCTCCTACGAGCAGTACTTC
CDR3 protein: CASSDHRSSYEQYF

J gene: TRBJ2-3
clone size: NA
V gene: TRBV10-3
D gene: TRBD1
CDR3 length: 15
CDR3 DNA: TGTGCCATCAGCAGGGCAGGGGGCGAAGCCGATACGCAGTATTTT
CDR3 protein: CAISRAGGEADTQYF

J gene: TRBJ2-3
clone size: NA
V gene: TRBV7-2
D gene: NA
CDR3 length: 13
CDR3 DNA: TGTGCCAGCAGCTCCTCCTTCACAGATACGCAGTATTTT
CDR3 protein: CASSSSFTDTQYF

J gene: TRBJ2-1
clone size: NA
V gene: TRBV5-6
D gene: TRBD1
CDR3 length: 15
CDR3 DNA: TGTGCCAGCAGCTTCCGGGACAGGGTAAGTCTCCAGCAGTTCTTC
CDR3 protein: CASSFRDRVSLQQFF

J gene: TRBJ1-2
clone size: NA
V gene: TRBV28
D gene: NA
CDR3 length: 15
CDR3 DNA: TGTGCCAGCAGCGAAACCCTAGAGGGCCTTTATGGCTACACCTTC
CDR3 protein: CASSETLEGLYGYTF

J gene: TRBJ1-3
clone size: NA
V gene: TRBV29-1
D gene: TRBD1
CDR3 length: 16
CDR3 DNA: TGCAGCGTTCGGACAGGAGCTCAGAGCTCTGGAAACACCATATATTTT
CDR3 protein: CSVRTGAQSSGNTIYF

J gene: TRBJ1-2
clone size: NA
V gene: TRBV28
D gene: TRBD1
CDR3 length: 16
CDR3 DNA: TGTGCCAGCAGTGCAGAACAGGGGGCGACGGGCTATGGCTACACCTTC
CDR3 protein: CASSAEQGATGYGYTF

J gene: TRBJ1-1
clone size: NA
V gene: TRBV29-1
D gene: TRBD1
CDR3 length: 11
CDR3 DNA: TGCAGCGGCCGGACAGGGGGCGCCGCTTTCTTT
CDR3 protein: CSGRTGGAAFF

J gene: TRBJ2-2
clone size: NA
V gene: TRBV19
D gene: NA
CDR3 length: 14
CDR3 DNA: TGTGCCAGTAGTAATCTGGGGGGTAACGGGGAGCTGTTTTTT
CDR3 protein: CASSNLGGNGELFF

J gene: TRBJ2-3
clone size: once
V gene: TRBV5-4
D gene: NA
CDR3 length: 16
CDR3 DNA: TGTGCCAGCAGCTCTGACAGAGGTGGGAGCACAGATACGCAGTATTTT
CDR3 protein: CASSSDRGGSTDTQYF

J gene: TRBJ2-1
clone size: NA
V gene: TRBV7-3
D gene: TRBD2
CDR3 length: 13
CDR3 DNA: TGTGCCAGCAGCTTCGGACTAGACAATGAGCAGTTCTTC
CDR3 protein: CASSFGLDNEQFF

J gene: TRBJ2-1
clone size: once
V gene: TRBV19
D gene: TRBD2
CDR3 length: 16
CDR3 DNA: TGTGCCAGTAGTCCCCGGGTAGCGGGAGGGCCCCATGAGCAGTTCTTC
CDR3 protein: CASSPRVAGGPHEQFF

J gene: TRBJ2-1
clone size: NA
V gene: TRBV25-1
D gene: TRBD2
CDR3 length: 17
CDR3 DNA: TGTGCCAGCAGTGAATGGACTAGCGGGGACTTCTACAATGAGCAGTTCTTC
CDR3 protein: CASSEWTSGDFYNEQFF

J gene: TRBJ1-1
clone size: NA
V gene: TRBV12-5
D gene: TRBD1
CDR3 length: 15
CDR3 DNA: TGTGCTAGTGGGGAGGGACAGGGGGCGAACACTGAAGCTTTCTTT
CDR3 protein: CASGEGQGANTEAFF

J gene: TRBJ1-2
clone size: NA
V gene: TRBV30
D gene: TRBD1
CDR3 length: 11
CDR3 DNA: TGTGCCTGGGGGACAGGGGGAGGCTACACCTTC
CDR3 protein: CAWGTGGGYTF

J gene: TRBJ2-5
clone size: once
V gene: TRBV7-9
D gene: NA
CDR3 length: 14
CDR3 DNA: TGTGCCAGCAGCTCGATAGCGATTCAAGAGACCCAGTACTTC
CDR3 protein: CASSSIAIQETQYF

J gene: TRBJ2-1
clone size: NA
V gene: TRBV6-1
D gene: NA
CDR3 length: 14
CDR3 DNA: TGTGCCAGCAGTGAAAGGGACACCTACAATGAGCAGTTCTTC
CDR3 protein: CASSERDTYNEQFF

J gene: TRBJ1-6
clone size: NA
V gene: TRBV6-4
D gene: TRBD1
CDR3 length: 11
CDR3 DNA: TGTGCCAGCCCGGACAGGGCACCCCTCCACTTT
CDR3 protein: CASPDRAPLHF

J gene: TRBJ2-2
clone size: NA
V gene: TRBV27
D gene: NA
CDR3 length: 14
CDR3 DNA: TGTGCCAGCAGTTTTAGAGAAAACACCGGGGAGCTGTTTTTT
CDR3 protein: CASSFRENTGELFF

J gene: TRBJ1-5
clone size: NA
V gene: TRBV27
D gene: NA
CDR3 length: 15
CDR3 DNA: TGTGCCAGCAGTTTATGGGGGGATGGCAATCAGCCCCAGCATTTT
CDR3 protein: CASSLWGDGNQPQHF

J gene: TRBJ2-1
clone size: NA
V gene: TRBV4-1
D gene: NA
CDR3 length: 17
CDR3 DNA: TGCGCCAGCAGCCAAGTTTTATCTACTAGCAAAGGGAATGAGCAGTTCTTC
CDR3 protein: CASSQVLSTSKGNEQFF

J gene: TRBJ2-7
clone size: NA
V gene: TRBV7-2
D gene: TRBD2
CDR3 length: 16
CDR3 DNA: TGTGCCAGCAGCTTAGGAGTAGCGGGCTCACTCTACGAGCAGTACTTC
CDR3 protein: CASSLGVAGSLYEQYF

J gene: TRBJ2-2
clone size: NA
V gene: TRBV19
D gene: NA
CDR3 length: 14
CDR3 DNA: TGTGCCAGTAGTGTGACAGTTAACACCGGGGAGCTGTTTTTT
CDR3 protein: CASSVTVNTGELFF

J gene: TRBJ1-2
clone size: NA
V gene: TRBV6-5
D gene: TRBD1
CDR3 length: 14
CDR3 DNA: TGTGCCAGCAGTTACTCAGGGGGCACCTATGGCTACACCTTC
CDR3 protein: CASSYSGGTYGYTF

J gene: TRBJ1-1
clone size: NA
V gene: TRBV29-1
D gene: TRBD1
CDR3 length: 13
CDR3 DNA: TGCAGCGTTACCACAGGGGCGCCGGCTGAAGCTTTCTTT
CDR3 protein: CSVTTGAPAEAFF

J gene: TRBJ2-3
clone size: NA
V gene: TRBV27
D gene: TRBD2
CDR3 length: 17
CDR3 DNA: TGTGCCAGCCATCCCCTGACTAGCGGGGGTCCCACAGATACGCAGTATTTT
CDR3 protein: CASHPLTSGGPTDTQYF

J gene: TRBJ1-1
clone size: NA
V gene: TRBV30
D gene: NA
CDR3 length: 13
CDR3 DNA: TGTGCCTGGAACCTCGGGGGGGGAGCTGAAGCTTTCTTT
CDR3 protein: CAWNLGGGAEAFF

J gene: TRBJ2-7
clone size: NA
V gene: TRBV5-1
D gene: TRBD1
CDR3 length: 13
CDR3 DNA: TGCGCCAGCAGCCTACCGACAGGGGGCGAGCAGTACTTC
CDR3 protein: CASSLPTGGEQYF

J gene: TRBJ2-5
clone size: NA
V gene: TRBV7-3
D gene: TRBD2
CDR3 length: 16
CDR3 DNA: TGTGCCAGCAGCTTAACGAGGCTAGCGGGAGAAGAGACCCAGTACTTC
CDR3 protein: CASSLTRLAGEETQYF

J gene: TRBJ2-4
clone size: NA
V gene: TRBV4-2
D gene: NA
CDR3 length: 14
CDR3 DNA: TGTGCCAGCAGCCAAGTACGGGGTCGGAACATTCAGTACTTC
CDR3 protein: CASSQVRGRNIQYF